These 3 T cell receptor beta chains were sequenced from one sample in a study of cytomegalovirus exposure and HLA in healthy donors. 13 Jbeta primers and 60 Vbeta primers were used for the PCR. Measured with immunoSEQ multiplex PCR; TCRdb has only the in-frame clones, and not every one. In the table there are some 150,000 clones, about 80% of which are singletons. The sequencing input was PBMCs. Receptor source: a man in his forties in good health and CMV-seronegative.

The V gene is TRBV2, the J gene TRBJ2-7; D uncertain. V was trimmed by 6 bases and J by 1 base, leaving 13 bases between them. The germline gives CDR1 SNHLY, CDR2 FYNNEI. The CDR3 sequence is 14 residues long. The DNA of the CDR3 is TGTGCCAGCAGAGCAATAAAATCGTCCTACGAGCAGTACTTC. The encoded protein is CASRAIKSSYEQYF.

Only a few counts were recorded for this clone. V gene TRBV2 combines with J gene TRBJ1-1; TRBD1 matches 7 bases. This CDR3 has 13 amino acids. Losses at the gene ends were 9 bases for V and 3 bases for J; bases not matched to a gene: 7. Germline V gives CDR1 SNHLY, CDR2 FYNNEI. CDR3 amino acids: CASSADRDTEAFF. CDR3 DNA: TGTGCCAGTTCTGCCGACAGGGACACTGAAGCTTTCTTT.

The rearrangement uses TRBV6-1 and TRBJ2-5; 9 nucleotides align to TRBD2. The DNA matches TRBJ2-7 better at its end, which makes the J call doubtful. The CDR3 has 15 amino acids. Germline lookup yields CDR1 MNHNS and CDR2 SASEGT. CDR3 DNA sequence: TGTGCCAGCAGTGAAGCGCTCGTAGCGGGAGACGAGCAGTACTTC. Residues: CASSEALVAGDEQYF.